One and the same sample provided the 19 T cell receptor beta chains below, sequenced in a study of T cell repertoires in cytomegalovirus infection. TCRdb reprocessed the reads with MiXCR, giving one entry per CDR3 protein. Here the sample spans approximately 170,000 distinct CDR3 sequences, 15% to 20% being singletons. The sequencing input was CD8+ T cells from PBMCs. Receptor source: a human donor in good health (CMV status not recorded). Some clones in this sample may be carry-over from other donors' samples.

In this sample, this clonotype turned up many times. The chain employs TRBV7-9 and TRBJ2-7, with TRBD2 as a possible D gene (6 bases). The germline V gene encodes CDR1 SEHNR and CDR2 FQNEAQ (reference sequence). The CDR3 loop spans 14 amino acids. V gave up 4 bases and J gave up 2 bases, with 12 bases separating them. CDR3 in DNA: TGTGCCAGCAGCTCCCGGGGGAGGCCCTACGAGCAGTACTTC. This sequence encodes CASSSRGRPYEQYF. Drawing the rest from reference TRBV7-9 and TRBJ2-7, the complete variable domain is DTGVSQNPRHKITKRGQNVTFRCDPISEHNRLYWYRQTLGQGPEFLTYFQNEAQLEKSRLLSDRFSAERPKGSFSTLEIQRTEQGDSAMYLCASSSRGRPYEQYFGPGTRLTVT.

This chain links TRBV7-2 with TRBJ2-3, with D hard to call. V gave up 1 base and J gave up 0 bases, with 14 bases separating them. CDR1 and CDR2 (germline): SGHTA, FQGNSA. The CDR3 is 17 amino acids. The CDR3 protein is CASSLVGESPSTDTQYF. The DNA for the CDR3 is TGTGCCAGCAGCTTAGTTGGAGAAAGTCCTAGCACAGATACGCAGTATTTT. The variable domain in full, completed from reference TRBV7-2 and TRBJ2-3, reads GAGVSQSPSNKVTEKGKDVELRCDPISGHTALYWYRQSLGQGLEFLIYFQGNSAPDKSGLPSDRFSAERTGGSVSTLTIQRTQQEDSAVYLCASSLVGESPSTDTQYFGPGTRLTVL.

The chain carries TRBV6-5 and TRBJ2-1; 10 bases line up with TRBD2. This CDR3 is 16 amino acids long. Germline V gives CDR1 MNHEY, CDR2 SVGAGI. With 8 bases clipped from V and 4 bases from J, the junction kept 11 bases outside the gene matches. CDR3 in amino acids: CASVAEAGGGYNEQFF. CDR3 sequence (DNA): TGTGCCAGCGTCGCGGAAGCGGGGGGGGGGTACAATGAGCAGTTCTTC.

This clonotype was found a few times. Here the CDR3 DNA reads TGTGCCAGCAGTTACTTCCTAGCGGGGGATCACCTGGACACAGATACGCAGTATTTT. Protein product: CASSYFLAGDHLDTDTQYF. The V call is TRBV6-2 or TRBV6-3, the J call TRBJ2-3, with 10 bases identical to TRBD2. Germline V gives CDR1 MNHEY, CDR2 SVGEGT. There are 19 residues in the CDR3. J lost 2 bases, V lost 1 base, and 12 bases had no gene match.

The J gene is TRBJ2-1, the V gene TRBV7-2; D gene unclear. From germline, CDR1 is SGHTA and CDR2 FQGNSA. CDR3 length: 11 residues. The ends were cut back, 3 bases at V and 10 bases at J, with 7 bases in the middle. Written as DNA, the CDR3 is TGTGCCAGCAGCTTGAGTCAGGAGCAGTTCTTC. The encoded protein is CASSLSQEQFF.

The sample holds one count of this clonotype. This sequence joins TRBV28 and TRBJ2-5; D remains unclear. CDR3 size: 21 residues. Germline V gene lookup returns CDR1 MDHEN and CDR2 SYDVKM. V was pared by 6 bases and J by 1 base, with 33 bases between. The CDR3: CASSGPNSATSGRRLQETQYF. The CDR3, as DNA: TGTGCCAGCAGCGGACCCAATTCCGCCACAAGTGGTAGACGGCTCCAAGAGACCCAGTACTTC. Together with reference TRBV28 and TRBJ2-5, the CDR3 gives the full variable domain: DVKVTQSSRYLVKRTGEKVFLECVQDMDHENMFWYRQDPGLGLRLIYFSYDVKMKEKGDIPEGYSVSREKKERFSLILESASTNQTSMYLCASSGPNSATSGRRLQETQYFGPGTRLLVL.

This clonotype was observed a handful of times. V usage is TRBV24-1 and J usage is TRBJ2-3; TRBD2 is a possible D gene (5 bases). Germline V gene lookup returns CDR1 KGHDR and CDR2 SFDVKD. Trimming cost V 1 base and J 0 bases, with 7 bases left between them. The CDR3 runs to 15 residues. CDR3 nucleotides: TGTGCCACCAGTGATTTAGCGGATAGCACAGATACGCAGTATTTT. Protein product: CATSDLADSTDTQYF.

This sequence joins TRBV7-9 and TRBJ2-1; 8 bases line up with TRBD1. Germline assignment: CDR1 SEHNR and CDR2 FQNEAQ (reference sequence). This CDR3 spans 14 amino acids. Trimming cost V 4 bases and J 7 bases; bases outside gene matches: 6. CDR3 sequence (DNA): TGTGCCAGCAGCTCAGACAGGGGAAGGAATGAGCAGTTCTTC. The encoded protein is CASSSDRGRNEQFF.

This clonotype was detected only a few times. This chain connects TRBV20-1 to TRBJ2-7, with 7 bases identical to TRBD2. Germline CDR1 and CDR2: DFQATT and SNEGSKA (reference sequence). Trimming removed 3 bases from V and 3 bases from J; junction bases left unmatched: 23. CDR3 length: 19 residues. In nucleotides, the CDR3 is TGCAGTGCTAGGGGGTCCGGGACTATTTCACCCTCAACCTTCTACGAGCAGTACTTC. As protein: CSARGSGTISPSTFYEQYF.

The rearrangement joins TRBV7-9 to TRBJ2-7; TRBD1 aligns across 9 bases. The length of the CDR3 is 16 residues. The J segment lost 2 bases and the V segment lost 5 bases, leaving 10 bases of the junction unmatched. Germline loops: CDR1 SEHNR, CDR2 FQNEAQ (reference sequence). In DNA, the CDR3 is TGTGCCAGCAGCGCCACAGGGGGACAGGGAACCTACGAGCAGTACTTC. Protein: CASSATGGQGTYEQYF.

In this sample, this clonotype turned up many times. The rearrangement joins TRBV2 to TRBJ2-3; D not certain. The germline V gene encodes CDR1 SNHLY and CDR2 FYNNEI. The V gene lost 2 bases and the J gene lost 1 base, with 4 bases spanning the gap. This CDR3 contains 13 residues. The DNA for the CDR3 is TGTGCCAGCAGTGAATGGGGCACAGATACGCAGTATTTT. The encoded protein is CASSEWGTDTQYF.

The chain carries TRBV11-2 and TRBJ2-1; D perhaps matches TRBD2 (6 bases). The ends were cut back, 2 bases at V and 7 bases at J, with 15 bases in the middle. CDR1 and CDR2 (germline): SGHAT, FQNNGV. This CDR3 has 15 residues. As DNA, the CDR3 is TGTGCCAGCAGCTTATGGGGCGGGATGCGGAATGAGCAGTTCTTC. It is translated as CASSLWGGMRNEQFF. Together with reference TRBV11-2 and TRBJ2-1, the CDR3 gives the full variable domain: EAGVAQSPRYKIIEKRQSVAFWCNPISGHATLYWYQQILGQGPKLLIQFQNNGVVDDSQLPKDRFSAERLKGVDSTLKIQPAKLEDSAVYLCASSLWGGMRNEQFFGPGTRLTVL.

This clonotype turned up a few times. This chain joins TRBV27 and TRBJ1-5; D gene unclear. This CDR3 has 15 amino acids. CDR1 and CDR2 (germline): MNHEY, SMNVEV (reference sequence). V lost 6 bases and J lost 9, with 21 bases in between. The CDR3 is CASSQRGVTSLPQHF. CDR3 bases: TGTGCCAGCAGCCAACGCGGGGTGACCTCCTTGCCCCAGCATTTT.

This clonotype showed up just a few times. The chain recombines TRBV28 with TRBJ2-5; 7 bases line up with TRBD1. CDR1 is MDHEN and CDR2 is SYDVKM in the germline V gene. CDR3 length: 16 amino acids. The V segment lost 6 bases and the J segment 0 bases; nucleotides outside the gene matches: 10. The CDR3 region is CASRTTGFRNQETQYF. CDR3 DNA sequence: TGTGCCAGCAGAACGACAGGGTTCCGGAACCAAGAGACCCAGTACTTC.

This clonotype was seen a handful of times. CDR3 coding DNA: TGTGCCAGCAGTGCCCAGTCTTACGAGCAGTACTTC. This translates into CASSAQSYEQYF. V and J are TRBV28 and TRBJ2-7, with D uncertain. Looked up from germline, CDR1 is MDHEN and CDR2 is SYDVKM. V shed 5 bases and J shed 4 bases, with 9 bases lying between them. CDR3 length equals 12 residues.

The CDR3 protein is CASTFVDRRETQYF. The CDR3 region has the DNA TGTGCCAGCACTTTTGTGGACAGAAGGGAGACCCAGTACTTC. The chain combines TRBV7-2 with TRBJ2-5, with D maybe TRBD1 (6 bases). Trimming removed 7 bases from V and 5 bases from J, with 17 bases in between. Germline V gives CDR1 SGHTA, CDR2 FQGNSA. There are 14 residues in the CDR3.

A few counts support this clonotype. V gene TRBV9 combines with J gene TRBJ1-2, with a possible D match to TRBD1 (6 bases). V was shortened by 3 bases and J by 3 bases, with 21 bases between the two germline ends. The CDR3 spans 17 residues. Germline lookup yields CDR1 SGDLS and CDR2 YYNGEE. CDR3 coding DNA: TGTGCCAGCAGCGCCACTAAGGGGGGCGCGGGCGACTATGGCTACACCTTC. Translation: CASSATKGGAGDYGYTF.

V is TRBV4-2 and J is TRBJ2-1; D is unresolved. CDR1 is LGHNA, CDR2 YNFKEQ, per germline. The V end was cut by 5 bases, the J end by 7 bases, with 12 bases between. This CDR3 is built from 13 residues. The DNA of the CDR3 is TGTGCCAGCAGCAATTACCTTAGGAATGAGCAGTTCTTC. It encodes CASSNYLRNEQFF.

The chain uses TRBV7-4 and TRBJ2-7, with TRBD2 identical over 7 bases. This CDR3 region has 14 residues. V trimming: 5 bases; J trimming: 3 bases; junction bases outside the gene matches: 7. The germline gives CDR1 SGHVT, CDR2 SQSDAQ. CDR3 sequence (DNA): TGTGCCAGCAGCGCCGGACTAGTGGGCTACGAGCAGTACTTC. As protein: CASSAGLVGYEQYF.